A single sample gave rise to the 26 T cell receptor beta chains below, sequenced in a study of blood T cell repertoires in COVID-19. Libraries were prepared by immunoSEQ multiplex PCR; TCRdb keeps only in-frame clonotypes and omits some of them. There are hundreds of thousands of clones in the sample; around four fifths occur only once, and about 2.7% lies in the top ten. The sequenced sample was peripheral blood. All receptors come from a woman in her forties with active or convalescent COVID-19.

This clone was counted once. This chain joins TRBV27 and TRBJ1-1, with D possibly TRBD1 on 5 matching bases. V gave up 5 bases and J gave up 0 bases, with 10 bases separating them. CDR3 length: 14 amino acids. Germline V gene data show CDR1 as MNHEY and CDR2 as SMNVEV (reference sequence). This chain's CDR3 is CASSPSGVNTEAFF. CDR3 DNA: TGTGCCAGCAGTCCCTCGGGGGTGAACACTGAAGCTTTCTTT.

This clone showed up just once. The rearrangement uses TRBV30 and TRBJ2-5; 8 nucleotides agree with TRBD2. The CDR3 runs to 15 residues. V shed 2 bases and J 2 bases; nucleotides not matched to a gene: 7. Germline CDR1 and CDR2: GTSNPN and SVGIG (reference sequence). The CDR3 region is CAWSWAGGLQETQYF. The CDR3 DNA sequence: TGTGCCTGGAGTTGGGCGGGGGGCTTACAAGAGACCCAGTACTTC.

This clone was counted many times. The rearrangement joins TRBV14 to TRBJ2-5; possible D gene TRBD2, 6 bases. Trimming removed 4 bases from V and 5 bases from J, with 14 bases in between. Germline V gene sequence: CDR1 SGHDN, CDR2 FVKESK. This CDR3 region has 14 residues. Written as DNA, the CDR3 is TGTGCCAGCAGCCGATTTAGCGGAGGGGAGACCCAGTACTTC. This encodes CASSRFSGGETQYF.

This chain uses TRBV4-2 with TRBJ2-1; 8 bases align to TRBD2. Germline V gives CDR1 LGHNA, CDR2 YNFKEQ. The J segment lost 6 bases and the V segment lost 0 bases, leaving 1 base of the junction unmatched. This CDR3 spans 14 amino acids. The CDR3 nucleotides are TGTGCCAGCAGCCAAGACCTAGCGGGCAATGAGCAGTTCTTC. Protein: CASSQDLAGNEQFF.

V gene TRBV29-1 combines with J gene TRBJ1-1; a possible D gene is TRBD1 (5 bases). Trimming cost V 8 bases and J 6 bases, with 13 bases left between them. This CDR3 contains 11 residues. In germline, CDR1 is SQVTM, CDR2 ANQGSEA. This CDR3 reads CSIGEGAEAFF. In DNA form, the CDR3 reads TGCAGCATAGGGGAAGGAGCTGAAGCTTTCTTT.

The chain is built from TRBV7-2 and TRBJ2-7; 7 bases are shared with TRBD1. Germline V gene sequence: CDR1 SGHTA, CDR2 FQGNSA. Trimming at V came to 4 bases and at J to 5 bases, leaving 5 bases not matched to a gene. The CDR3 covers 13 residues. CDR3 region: CASSSDRDNEQYF. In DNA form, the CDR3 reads TGTGCCAGCAGCTCAGACAGGGACAACGAGCAGTACTTC.

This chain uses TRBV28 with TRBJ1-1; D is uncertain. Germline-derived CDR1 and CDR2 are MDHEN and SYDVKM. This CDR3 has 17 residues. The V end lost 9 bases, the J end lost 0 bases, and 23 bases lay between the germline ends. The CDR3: CASSPEVSGFMNTEAFF. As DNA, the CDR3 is TGTGCCAGTTCACCAGAGGTTTCGGGGTTCATGAACACTGAAGCTTTCTTT.

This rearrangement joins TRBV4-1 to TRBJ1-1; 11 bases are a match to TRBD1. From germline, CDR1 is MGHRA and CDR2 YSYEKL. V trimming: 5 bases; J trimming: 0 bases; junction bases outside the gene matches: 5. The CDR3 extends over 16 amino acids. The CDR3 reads CASSTRDRGMNTEAFF. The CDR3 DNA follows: TGCGCCAGCAGCACCCGGGACAGGGGGATGAACACTGAAGCTTTCTTT.

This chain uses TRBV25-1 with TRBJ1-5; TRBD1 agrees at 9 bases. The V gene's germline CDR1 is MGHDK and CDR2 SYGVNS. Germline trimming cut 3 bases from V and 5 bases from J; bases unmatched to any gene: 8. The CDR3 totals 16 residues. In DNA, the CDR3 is TGTGCCAGCAGTGACGATACAGGGGGCAACGATCAGCCCCAGCATTTT. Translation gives CASSDDTGGNDQPQHF. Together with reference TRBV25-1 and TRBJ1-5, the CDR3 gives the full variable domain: EADIYQTPRYLVIGTGKKITLECSQTMGHDKMYWYQQDPGMELHLIHYSYGVNSTEKGDLSSESTVSRIRTEHFPLTLESARPSHTSQYLCASSDDTGGNDQPQHFGDGTRLSIL.

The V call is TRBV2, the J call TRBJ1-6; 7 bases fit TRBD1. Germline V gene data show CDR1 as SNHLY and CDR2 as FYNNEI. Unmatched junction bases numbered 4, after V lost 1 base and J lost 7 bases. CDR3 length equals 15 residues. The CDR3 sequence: CASSEGAGGNSPLHF. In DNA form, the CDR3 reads TGTGCCAGCAGTGAAGGGGCAGGGGGAAATTCACCCCTCCACTTT.

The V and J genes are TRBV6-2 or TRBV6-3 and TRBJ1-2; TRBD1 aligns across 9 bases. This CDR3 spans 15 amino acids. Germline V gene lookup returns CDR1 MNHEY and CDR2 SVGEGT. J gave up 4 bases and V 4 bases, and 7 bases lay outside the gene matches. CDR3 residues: CASSFPTDRGYGYTF. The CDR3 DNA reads TGTGCCAGCAGTTTCCCGACGGACAGGGGCTATGGCTACACCTTC.

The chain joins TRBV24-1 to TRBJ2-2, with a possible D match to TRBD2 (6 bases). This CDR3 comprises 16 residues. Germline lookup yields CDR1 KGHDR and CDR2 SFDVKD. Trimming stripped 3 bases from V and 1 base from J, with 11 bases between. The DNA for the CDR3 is TGTGCCACCAGTGATCCTGCTAGCGTGAACACCGGGGAGCTGTTTTTT. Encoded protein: CATSDPASVNTGELFF.

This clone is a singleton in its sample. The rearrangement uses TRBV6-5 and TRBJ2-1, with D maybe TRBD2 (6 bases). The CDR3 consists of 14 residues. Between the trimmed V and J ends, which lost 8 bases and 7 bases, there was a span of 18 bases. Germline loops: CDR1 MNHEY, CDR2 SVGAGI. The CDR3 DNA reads TGTGCCAGCGTGGCAGGGCTAGCGACGAATGAGCAGTTCTTC. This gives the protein CASVAGLATNEQFF.

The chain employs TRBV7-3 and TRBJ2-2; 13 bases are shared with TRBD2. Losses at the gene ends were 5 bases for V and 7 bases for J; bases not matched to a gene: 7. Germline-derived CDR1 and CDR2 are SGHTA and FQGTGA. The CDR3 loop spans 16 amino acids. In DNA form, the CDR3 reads TGTGCCAGCAGCCACGGACTAGCGGGAGCGAACGGGGAGCTGTTTTTT. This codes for CASSHGLAGANGELFF.

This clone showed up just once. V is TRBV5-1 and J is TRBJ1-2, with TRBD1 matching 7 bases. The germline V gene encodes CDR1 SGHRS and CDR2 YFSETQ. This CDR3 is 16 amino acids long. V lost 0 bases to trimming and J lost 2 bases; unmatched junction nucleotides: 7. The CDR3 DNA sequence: TGCGCCAGCAGCTTGGGGGACAGCCGAGCCAACTATGGCTACACCTTC. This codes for CASSLGDSRANYGYTF.

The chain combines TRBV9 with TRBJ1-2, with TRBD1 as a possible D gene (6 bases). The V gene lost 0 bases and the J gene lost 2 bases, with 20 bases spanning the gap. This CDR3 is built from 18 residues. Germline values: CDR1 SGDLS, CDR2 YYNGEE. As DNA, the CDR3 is TGTGCCAGCAGCGTAGAAGTCTTCTCAGGGGCCGAAAACTATGGCTACACCTTC. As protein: CASSVEVFSGAENYGYTF.

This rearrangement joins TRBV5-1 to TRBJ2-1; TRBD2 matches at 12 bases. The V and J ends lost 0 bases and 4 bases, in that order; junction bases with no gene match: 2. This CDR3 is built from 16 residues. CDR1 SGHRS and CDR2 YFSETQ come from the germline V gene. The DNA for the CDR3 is TGCGCCAGCAGCTTGGGGGGGACTAGCGGGTACAATGAGCAGTTCTTC. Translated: CASSLGGTSGYNEQFF.

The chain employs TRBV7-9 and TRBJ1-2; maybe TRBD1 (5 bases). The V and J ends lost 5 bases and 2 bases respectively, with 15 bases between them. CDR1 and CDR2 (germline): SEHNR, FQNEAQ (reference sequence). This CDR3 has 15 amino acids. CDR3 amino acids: CASSLLGTTNYGYTF. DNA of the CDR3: TGTGCCAGCAGCCTGCTCGGGACTACAAACTATGGCTACACCTTC.

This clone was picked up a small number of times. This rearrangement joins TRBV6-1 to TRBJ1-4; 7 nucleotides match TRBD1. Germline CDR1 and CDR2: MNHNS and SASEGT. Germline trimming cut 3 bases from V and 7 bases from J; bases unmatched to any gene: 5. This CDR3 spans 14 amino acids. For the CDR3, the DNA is TGTGCCAGCAGTGACGGCACAGGGGCTGAAAAACTGTTTTTT. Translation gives CASSDGTGAEKLFF.

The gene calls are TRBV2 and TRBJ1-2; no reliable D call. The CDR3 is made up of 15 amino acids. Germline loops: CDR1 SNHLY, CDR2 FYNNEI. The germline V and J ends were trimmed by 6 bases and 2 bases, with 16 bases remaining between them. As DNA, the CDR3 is TGTGCCAGCAGCGGCGAGGGAGGTCGGAACTATGGCTACACCTTC. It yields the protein CASSGEGGRNYGYTF.

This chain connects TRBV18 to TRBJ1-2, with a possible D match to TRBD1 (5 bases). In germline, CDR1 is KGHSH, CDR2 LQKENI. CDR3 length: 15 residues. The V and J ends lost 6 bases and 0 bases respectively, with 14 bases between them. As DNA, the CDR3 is TGTGCCAGCTCGCAAACTCCAGGGCCTAACTATGGCTACACCTTC. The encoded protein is CASSQTPGPNYGYTF.

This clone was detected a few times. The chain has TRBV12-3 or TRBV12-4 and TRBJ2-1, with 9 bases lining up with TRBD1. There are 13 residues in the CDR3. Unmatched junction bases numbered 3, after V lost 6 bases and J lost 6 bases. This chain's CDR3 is CASRGQGVNEQFF. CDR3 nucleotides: TGTGCCAGCAGGGGACAGGGAGTCAATGAGCAGTTCTTC.

The CDR3 region has the DNA TGTGCCATCAGTGAGTCAACTAGCGGACACCCCTTCTTC. Amino acids: CAISESTSGHPFF. This chain joins TRBV10-3 and TRBJ2-1, with 8 positions matching TRBD2. Germline loops: CDR1 ENHRY, CDR2 SYGVKD. The CDR3 loop spans 13 amino acids. V lost 0 bases, J lost 16 bases, and 8 bases stayed unmatched.

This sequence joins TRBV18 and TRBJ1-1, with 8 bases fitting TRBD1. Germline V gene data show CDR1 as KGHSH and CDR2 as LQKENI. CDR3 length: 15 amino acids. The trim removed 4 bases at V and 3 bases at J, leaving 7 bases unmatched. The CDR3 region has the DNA TGTGCCAGCTCACACGGACAGGGAGTCTACACTGAAGCTTTCTTT. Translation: CASSHGQGVYTEAFF.

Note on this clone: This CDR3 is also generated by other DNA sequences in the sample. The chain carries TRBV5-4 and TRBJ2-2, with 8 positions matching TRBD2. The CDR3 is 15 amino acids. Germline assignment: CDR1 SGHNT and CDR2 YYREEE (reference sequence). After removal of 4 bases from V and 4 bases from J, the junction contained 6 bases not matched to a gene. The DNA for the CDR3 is TGTGCCAGCAGCCCAGGACTAGCTGGCACCGGGGAGCTGTTTTTT. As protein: CASSPGLAGTGELFF.

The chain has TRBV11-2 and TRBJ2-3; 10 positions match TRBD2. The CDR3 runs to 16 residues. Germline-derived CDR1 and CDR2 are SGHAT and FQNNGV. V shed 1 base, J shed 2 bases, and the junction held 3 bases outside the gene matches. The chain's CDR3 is CASSLGGLAFTDTQYF. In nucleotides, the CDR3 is TGTGCCAGCAGCTTAGGGGGACTAGCGTTCACAGATACGCAGTATTTT. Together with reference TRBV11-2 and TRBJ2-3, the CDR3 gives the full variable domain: EAGVAQSPRYKIIEKRQSVAFWCNPISGHATLYWYQQILGQGPKLLIQFQNNGVVDDSQLPKDRFSAERLKGVDSTLKIQPAKLEDSAVYLCASSLGGLAFTDTQYFGPGTRLTVL.